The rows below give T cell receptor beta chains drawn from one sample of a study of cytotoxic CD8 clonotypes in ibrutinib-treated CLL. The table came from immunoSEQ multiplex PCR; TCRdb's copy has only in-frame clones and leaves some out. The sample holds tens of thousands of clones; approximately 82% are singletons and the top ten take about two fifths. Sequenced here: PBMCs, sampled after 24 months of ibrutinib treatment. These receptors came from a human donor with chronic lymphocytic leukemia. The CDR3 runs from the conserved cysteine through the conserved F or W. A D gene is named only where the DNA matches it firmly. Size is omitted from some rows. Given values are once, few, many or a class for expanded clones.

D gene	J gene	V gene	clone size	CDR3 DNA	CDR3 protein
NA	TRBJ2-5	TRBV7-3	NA	TGTGCCAGCGGACAAACGGACAGAGCGGGAGAGACCCAGTACTTC	CASGQTDRAGETQYF
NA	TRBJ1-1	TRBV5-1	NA	TGCGCCAGCAGCCTTGGGACGGCGAACACTGAAGCTTTCTTT	CASSLGTANTEAFF
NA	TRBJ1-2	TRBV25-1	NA	TGTGCCAGCAGTGGCCCCCTGGGGGGGGGCCGGGGCTACACCTTC	CASSGPLGGGRGYTF
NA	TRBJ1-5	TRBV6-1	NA	TGTGCCAGCAGTGGTCAGTTATTGTATCAGCCCCAGCATTTT	CASSGQLLYQPQHF
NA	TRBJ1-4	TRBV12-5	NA	TGTGCTAGAGACAGCCTTAATGAAAAACTGTTTTTT	CARDSLNEKLFF
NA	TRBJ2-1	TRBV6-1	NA	TGTGCCAGCAGTGAACTACGGGTCCCCGCACCGGCCCTCTTC	CASSELRVPAPALF
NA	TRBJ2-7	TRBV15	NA	TGTGCCACCAGCGCCCCAGCAGGGATTGGCGAGCAGTACTTC	CATSAPAGIGEQYF
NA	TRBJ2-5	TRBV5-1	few	TGCGCCAGCAGCTTTTCGGAGACCCAGTACTTC	CASSFSETQYF
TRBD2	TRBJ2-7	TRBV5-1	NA	TGCGCCAGCAGCTTGGGCCTAGCGGGAACCTACGAGCAGTACTTC	CASSLGLAGTYEQYF
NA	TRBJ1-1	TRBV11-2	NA	TGTGCCAGCAGCCAGCCACAGGGGAACACTGAAGCTTTCTTT	CASSQPQGNTEAFF
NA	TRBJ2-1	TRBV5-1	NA	TGCGCCAGCAGCTCGGGACTTGTCGTTAGCTCCTACAATGAGCAGTTCTTC	CASSSGLVVSSYNEQFF
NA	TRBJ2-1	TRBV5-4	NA	TGTGCCAGCAGTGGCGGTTACTACAATGAGCAGTTCTTC	CASSGGYYNEQFF
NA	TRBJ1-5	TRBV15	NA	TGTGCCACCAGCAGAGATTTTGGTCAGGGGTGGCAGCCCCAGCATTTT	CATSRDFGQGWQPQHF
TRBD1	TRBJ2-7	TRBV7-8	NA	TGTGCCAGTTCAAGGACAGGGAGTTACGAGCAGTACTTC	CASSRTGSYEQYF
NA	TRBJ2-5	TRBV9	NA	TGTGCCAGCAGCGGCAGGGGTGAAGAGACCCAGTACTTC	CASSGRGEETQYF
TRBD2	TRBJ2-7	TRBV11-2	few	TGTGCCAGCAGCTTAGGGGCTAGCGGGGCCTACGAGCAGTACTTC	CASSLGASGAYEQYF
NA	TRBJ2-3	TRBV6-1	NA	TGTGCCAGCAGTGAAGATGGCAGAGTCACAGATACGCAGTATTTT	CASSEDGRVTDTQYF
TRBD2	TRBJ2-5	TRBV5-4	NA	TGTGCCAGCTCCCCAACGGGGGGACCCCAAGAGACCCAGTACTTC	CASSPTGGPQETQYF
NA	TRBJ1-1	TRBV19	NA	TGTGCCAGTAGTAACCAGGGGATAACCATGAACACTGAAGCTTTCTTT	CASSNQGITMNTEAFF
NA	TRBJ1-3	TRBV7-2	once	TGTGCCAGCAGCCTTATTTCTTCTGGAAACACCATATATTTT	CASSLISSGNTIYF
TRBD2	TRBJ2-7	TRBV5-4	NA	TGTGCCAGCAGCTTCCATGCGGGAGCCTACGAGCAGTACTTC	CASSFHAGAYEQYF
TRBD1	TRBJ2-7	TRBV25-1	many	TGTGCCAGCAGCCTGGACAGGGGGGATAGCGAGCAGTACTTC	CASSLDRGDSEQYF
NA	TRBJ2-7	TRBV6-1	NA	TGTGCCAGCAGACTGTCCGGAGTGGGGGAGCAGTACTTC	CASRLSGVGEQYF
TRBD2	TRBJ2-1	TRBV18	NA	TGTGCCAGCTCACCACGGGCTAGCGGACGAGACAATGAGCAGTTCTTC	CASSPRASGRDNEQFF
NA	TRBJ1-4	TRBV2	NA	TGTGCCAGCACCCGGGCACGGGGTGAAAAACTGTTTTTT	CASTRARGEKLFF
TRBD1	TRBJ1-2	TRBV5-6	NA	TGTGCCAGCAGCTTGGGGACAGGGGGGTACGGCTACACCTTC	CASSLGTGGYGYTF
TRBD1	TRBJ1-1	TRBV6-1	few	TGTGCCAGCAGTCTTCAGGGGGCAGTGAACACTGAAGCTTTCTTT	CASSLQGAVNTEAFF
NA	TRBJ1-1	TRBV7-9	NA	TGTGCCAGCAGCTTAGCGGCCGCTGGGGACACTGAAGCTTTCTTT	CASSLAAAGDTEAFF
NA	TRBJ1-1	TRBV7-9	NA	TGTGCCAGCAGCCGCCGCCAGGGGTTGAACACTGAAGCTTTCTTT	CASSRRQGLNTEAFF
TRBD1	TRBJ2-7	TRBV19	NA	TGTGCCAGTAGTGAAACCGGGACAGGACCCTACGAGCAGTACTTC	CASSETGTGPYEQYF
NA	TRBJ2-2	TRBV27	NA	TGTGCCAGCGGCCACCGAAAAACCCCCGGGGAGCTGTTTTTT	CASGHRKTPGELFF
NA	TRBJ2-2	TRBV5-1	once	TGCGCCAGCAGCCCCTCGGGACCGAACACCGGGGAGCTGTTTTTT	CASSPSGPNTGELFF
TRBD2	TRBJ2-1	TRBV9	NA	TGTGCCAGCAGCGCGTCTCTACTAGCGGAGCTCGCCTATGAGCAGTTCTTC	CASSASLLAELAYEQFF
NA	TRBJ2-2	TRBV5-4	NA	TGTGCCAGCAGCTTCGACAGAGAGCCCGGGGAGCTGTTTTTT	CASSFDREPGELFF
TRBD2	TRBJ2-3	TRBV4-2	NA	TGTGCCAGCAGCCAAAGTGGAGGACTAGCGGGAGCGACAGATACGCAGTATTTT	CASSQSGGLAGATDTQYF
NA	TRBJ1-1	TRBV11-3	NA	TGTGCCAGCAGCATCGGGCCGACTGAAGCTTTCTTT	CASSIGPTEAFF
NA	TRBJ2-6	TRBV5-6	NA	TGTGCCAGCAGCCCCAGGGGAGCTGGGGCCAACGTCCTGACTTTC	CASSPRGAGANVLTF
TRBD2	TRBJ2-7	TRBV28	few	TGTGCCAGCAGTTTACCAACGTTTAGCGGGAGTGGAACCTACGAGCAGTACTTC	CASSLPTFSGSGTYEQYF
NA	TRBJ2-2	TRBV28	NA	TGTGCCAGCACCGACCGGAACAGGGCGGACACCGGGGAGCTGTTTTTT	CASTDRNRADTGELFF
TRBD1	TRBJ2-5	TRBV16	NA	TGTGCCAGCAGCCAATGGGACAGGGCGAACCAAGAGACCCAGTACTTC	CASSQWDRANQETQYF
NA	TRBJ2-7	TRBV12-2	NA	TGTGCAAGTCGTCTCGGACTTTTCCTCTCCTACGAGCAGTACTTC	CASRLGLFLSYEQYF
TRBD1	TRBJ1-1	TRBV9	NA	TGTGCCAGCAGCGTCTCCCCGGGACAGGGTTCTGCTTTCTTT	CASSVSPGQGSAFF
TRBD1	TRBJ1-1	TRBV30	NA	TGTGCCTGGAGAAGGGGGCTCCGGAACACTGAAGCTTTCTTT	CAWRRGLRNTEAFF
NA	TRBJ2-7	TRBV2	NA	TGTGCCAGCAGCCAGGGACTTGCACTCTACGAGCAGTACTTC	CASSQGLALYEQYF
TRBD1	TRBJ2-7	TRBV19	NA	TGTGCCAGTAGTAGAAGTCCGTCGACAGGGACCCCCTACGAGCAGTACTTC	CASSRSPSTGTPYEQYF
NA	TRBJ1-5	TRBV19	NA	TGTGCCAGTAGTATGGGGAGTAATAGCAATCAGCCCCAGCATTTT	CASSMGSNSNQPQHF
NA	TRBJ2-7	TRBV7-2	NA	TGTGCCAGCAGCTCACAGGCGTCGAGCGAGCAGTACTTC	CASSSQASSEQYF
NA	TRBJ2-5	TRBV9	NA	TGTGCCAGCAGCGTTAGTTCGGTCGGAGAGACCCAGTACTTC	CASSVSSVGETQYF
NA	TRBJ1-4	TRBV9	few	TGTGCCAGCAGCGCCACCGGGGCGCATAATGAAAAACTGTTTTTT	CASSATGAHNEKLFF
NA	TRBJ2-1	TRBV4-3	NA	TGCGCCAGCAGCCTTCTCCGGCCGGATAATGAGCAGTTCTTC	CASSLLRPDNEQFF